The 5 T cell receptor beta chains given below trace back to one sample, sequenced in a study of identical twins. A single record per CDR3 protein comes from TCRdb applying MiXCR to the 5' RACE reads. The sample has 450,000 or so distinct CDR3 sequences; 14% are singletons. This sample was also put to use in a study of yellow fever vaccine responses in identical twins.

Sequencing input: CD4+ T cells sorted from blood. The source of these receptors is a woman between 18 and 29 years old in good health.

In its sample, this clonotype was seen a few times. V is TRBV20-1 and J is TRBJ2-7; 9 bases are shared with TRBD2. CDR3 length equals 14 residues. Germline V gene data show CDR1 as DFQATT and CDR2 as SNEGSKA (reference sequence). With V trimmed by 6 bases and J by 6 bases, 12 bases remained unmatched. The CDR3: CSATLSQRGVEQYF. CDR3 nucleotides: TGCAGTGCGACCCTTTCCCAGCGGGGGGTCGAGCAGTACTTC.

This clonotype was seen only a few times. V gene TRBV12-3 or TRBV12-4 combines with J gene TRBJ2-5, with D perhaps being TRBD1 or TRBD2 (6 bases each). This CDR3 has 14 residues. With 5 bases removed from V and 5 bases from J, the gap between germline ends came to 15 bases. CDR3 in amino acids: CASSTRGPRETQYF. In DNA, the CDR3 is TGTGCCAGCAGTACCCGGGGGCCCCGGGAGACCCAGTACTTC.

The sample holds a few counts of this clonotype. The chain combines TRBV24-1 with TRBJ2-3, with D possibly matching TRBD1 (6 bases). The V gene lost 4 bases and the J gene lost 0 bases, with 16 bases spanning the gap. Germline V lookup: CDR1 KGHDR, CDR2 SFDVKD. This CDR3 region has 17 residues. The CDR3 sequence is CATSDPTGERSTDTQYF. In DNA form, the CDR3 reads TGTGCCACCAGTGACCCGACAGGAGAACGAAGCACAGATACGCAGTATTTT.

This clonotype has a count of ten or more. The V gene is TRBV9, the J gene TRBJ1-6, with D possibly TRBD1 on 6 matching bases. Trimming pared 1 base from V and 5 bases from J, leaving 10 bases between. The CDR3 has 15 amino acids. Germline V gives CDR1 SGDLS, CDR2 YYNGEE. CDR3 residues: CASSVTDSNNSPLHF. CDR3 nucleotides: TGTGCCAGCAGCGTAACGGACAGTAATAATTCACCCCTCCACTTT.

This clonotype occurred a few times. The V gene is TRBV5-1, the J gene TRBJ2-1; 9 nucleotides line up with TRBD2. V shed 0 bases and J 5 bases; nucleotides not matched to a gene: 3. The CDR3 is made up of 15 amino acids. The germline gives CDR1 SGHRS, CDR2 YFSETQ. This chain's CDR3 is CASSLGSGGHNEQFF. CDR3 bases: TGCGCCAGCAGCTTGGGCAGCGGGGGGCACAATGAGCAGTTCTTC.